A selection of T cell receptor beta chains follows, all from one sample in a study of OX40 agonist ivuxolimab in advanced cancers. The repertoire was sequenced with immunoSEQ multiplex PCR; TCRdb's copy has only in-frame clones and lacks some. This sample has about 83,000 clones, with just over 90% found just once. The sample here was CD4+ or CD8+ T cells sorted from blood, taken in a trial of the OX40 agonist ivuxolimab. The receptors derive from an adult with an advanced solid tumor such as melanoma, head and neck, liver or kidney cancer. Both conserved end residues are part of each CDR3.

V gene	CDR3 protein
TRBV18	CASSPGGSADTQYF
TRBV11-2	CASSLDRGGEAFF
TRBV6-5	CASTTQGTVYGYTF
TRBV7-2	CASSTGGRDTGELFF
TRBV6-6	CASSVGATGITEKLFF
TRBV6-7	CASVVVLHSPLHF
TRBV11-3	CASSLDSGQGAFRETQYF
TRBV7-2	CASSLGEETQYF
TRBV7-9	CASSLNLMPEAFF
TRBV5-1	CASSLGFTDEQYF
TRBV11-3	CASKGRAYEQYF
TRBV27	CASSPTQGGIYGYTF
TRBV18	CASSPVQGTDSGGYTF
TRBV5-4	CASSLDRGDYEQYF
TRBV6-5	CASSLGFPNEKLFF
TRBV7-2	CASSLVGGLETQYF
TRBV5-4	CASSLGLAGGRVDTQYF
TRBV2	CASRQETYEQYF
TRBV6-1	CASSEALFGTGGSYGYTF
TRBV11-1	CASSPGLAEQFF
TRBV7-9	CASGGRSYEQYF
TRBV6-1	CASSELGGISYEQYF
TRBV18	CASSPAGEWGNTIYF
TRBV7-9	CASSFSVLAGSHYEQYF
TRBV7-9	CASSLDATGELFF
TRBV5-1	CASTEQTLAGELFF
TRBV30	CAWSGGGGPTDTQYF
TRBV20-1	CSAAGQETQYF
TRBV5-6	CASSPPGVTDGGRERVF
TRBV4-2	CASSQGRITDTQYF
TRBV5-4	CASSLDRGSTYEQFF
TRBV27	CASSSWNTGELFF
TRBV19	CASSIQGGEKLFF
TRBV30	CAWSVLVGSTEAFF
TRBV7-9	CASSFPSGGTDTQYF
TRBV28	CASSWAGEGTYEQYF
TRBV5-6	CASSPGSSNYGYTF
TRBV28	CASSAPLGGNYNEQFF
TRBV19	CASSTRLAGDQFF
TRBV28	CASTFSSRVEKLFF
TRBV7-2	CASSLGGGGGSAEQFF
TRBV7-6	CASSLVAGSYNEQFF
TRBV30	CAWTKSTDTQYF
TRBV5-1	CASSLGAGGGVTEAFF
TRBV5-5	CASSIFGGSEAFF
TRBV11-2	CASSPRGRRGTGELFF
TRBV19	CASSGRGLSIEQYF
TRBV6-1	CASRRTGYGNQPQHF
TRBV7-2	CASSPQSYQETQYF
TRBV28	CASLDSGLQGYTF
TRBV19	CASSVGTGDEKLFF
TRBV11-3	CASSLVWDRGSTEQYF
TRBV30	CAWRPGGGLETQYF
TRBV30	CAWSGSSQVSGANVLTF
TRBV13	CASREGAGGDTQYF
TRBV14	CASRTQGATNEKLFF
TRBV19	CASSLQNQETQYF
TRBV7-9	CASSLEGNEQFF